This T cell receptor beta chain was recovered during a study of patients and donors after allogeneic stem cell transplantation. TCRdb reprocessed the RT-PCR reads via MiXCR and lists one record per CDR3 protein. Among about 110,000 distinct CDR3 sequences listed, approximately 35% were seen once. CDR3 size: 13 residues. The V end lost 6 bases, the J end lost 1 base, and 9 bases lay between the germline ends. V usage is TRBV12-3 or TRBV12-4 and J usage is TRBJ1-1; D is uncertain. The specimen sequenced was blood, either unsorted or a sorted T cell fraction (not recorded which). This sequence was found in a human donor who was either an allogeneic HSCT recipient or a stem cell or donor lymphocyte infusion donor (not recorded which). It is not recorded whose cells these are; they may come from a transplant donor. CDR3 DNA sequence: TGTGCCAGCAGGGGCCTGGGGAACACTGAAGCTTTCTTT. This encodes CASRGLGNTEAFF.